The 15 T cell receptor beta chains in this list originate from one sample, sequenced in a study of OX40 agonist ivuxolimab in advanced cancers. Libraries were made using the immunoSEQ multiplex PCR assay. In TCRdb, the immuneACCESS table is reduced to in-frame sequences with V and J assigned. These tables do not hold every clone; where another copy was compared, an unresolved V gene accounts for under half, and the others remain unexplained. The table for this sample lists 80,000 or so clones; more than 85% of them were counted only once. The ten largest make up roughly an eighth of the sample. The sample consisted of CD4+ or CD8+ T cells sorted from blood, taken in a trial of the OX40 agonist ivuxolimab. All receptors come from an adult with an advanced solid tumor such as melanoma, head and neck, liver or kidney cancer.

The rearrangement uses TRBV19 and TRBJ1-5; 7 bases fit TRBD1. Germline V gene lookup returns CDR1 LNHDA and CDR2 SQIVND (reference sequence). The V segment lost 4 bases and the J segment 1 base; nucleotides outside the gene matches: 4. This CDR3 region has 15 residues. CDR3 coding DNA: TGTGCCAGTAGTAAGACAGGGCGGAGCAATCAGCCCCAGCATTTT. Amino acids: CASSKTGRSNQPQHF. The whole variable domain, remainder taken from reference TRBV19 and TRBJ1-5, is DGGITQSPKYLFRKEGQNVTLSCEQNLNHDAMYWYRQDPGQGLRLIYYSQIVNDFQKGDIAEGYSVSREKKESFPLTVTSAQKNPTAFYLCASSKTGRSNQPQHFGDGTRLSIL.

This chain joins TRBV10-3 and TRBJ2-7; 7 bases are a match to TRBD1. In germline, CDR1 is ENHRY, CDR2 SYGVKD. V was pared by 3 bases and J by 1 base, with 3 bases of the junction left unmatched. The CDR3 has 14 residues. DNA of the CDR3: TGTGCCATCAGTGATGGGGACAGTTCCTACGAGCAGTACTTC. This sequence encodes CAISDGDSSYEQYF.

This clone was observed a single time. The chain joins TRBV4-1 to TRBJ1-1; 11 bases fit TRBD1. The CDR3 loop spans 15 amino acids. Germline lookup yields CDR1 MGHRA and CDR2 YSYEKL. V lost 4 bases, J lost 4 bases, and 5 bases stayed unmatched. As DNA, the CDR3 is TGCGCCAGCAGCCTCGGGGGACAGGGGGGCACTGAAGCTTTCTTT. It specifies CASSLGGQGGTEAFF.

The chain is built from TRBV28 and TRBJ2-5; tentative D call: TRBD1 (6 bases). Germline CDR1 reads MDHEN; CDR2 reads SYDVKM. Trimming took 1 base from V and 5 from J, leaving 8 bases between them. CDR3 length equals 13 residues. The DNA of the CDR3 is TGTGCCAGCAGTTTATCAGGGGCGGAGACCCAGTACTTC. Translated, it gives CASSLSGAETQYF.

This clone was counted once. The chain uses TRBV13 and TRBJ2-1; unclear D gene. Germline V gene lookup returns CDR1 PRHDT and CDR2 FYEKMQ (reference sequence). V gave up 0 bases and J gave up 9 bases, with 3 bases separating them. The CDR3 extends over 11 amino acids. CDR3 nucleotide sequence: TGTGCCAGCAGCTTAGGAGTTGAGCAGTTCTTC. Translating gives CASSLGVEQFF. The full variable domain, with the rest looked up from reference TRBV13 and TRBJ2-1, is AAGVIQSPRHLIKEKRETATLKCYPIPRHDTVYWYQQGPGQDPQFLISFYEKMQSDKGSIPDRFSAQQFSDYHSELNMSSLELGDSALYFCASSLGVEQFFGPGTRLTVL.

This sequence joins TRBV5-1 and TRBJ2-1, with 14 bases lining up with TRBD2. Germline lookup yields CDR1 SGHRS and CDR2 YFSETQ. The CDR3 contains 17 residues. Trimming at V came to 9 bases and at J to 3 bases, leaving 11 bases not matched to a gene. The CDR3 loop is CANNPGLAGGNYNEQFF. The CDR3 DNA reads as TGCGCCAACAACCCCGGACTAGCGGGGGGAAACTACAATGAGCAGTTCTTC.

This chain links TRBV14 with TRBJ2-1; the match to TRBD2 covers 7 bases. The CDR3 sequence is 13 residues long. Germline assignment: CDR1 SGHDN and CDR2 FVKESK. Unmatched junction bases numbered 3, after V lost 4 bases and J lost 6 bases. CDR3 coding DNA: TGTGCCAGCAGCCTGACTAGCCGCAATGAGCAGTTCTTC. Its translation: CASSLTSRNEQFF.

V is TRBV13 and J is TRBJ1-5; D is ambiguous. Germline values: CDR1 PRHDT, CDR2 FYEKMQ (reference sequence). The V end lost 0 bases, the J end lost 0 bases, and 9 bases lay between the germline ends. This CDR3 is built from 16 residues. CDR3 in amino acids: CASSLGADHSNQPQHF. CDR3 sequence (DNA): TGTGCCAGCAGCTTAGGCGCGGATCATAGCAATCAGCCCCAGCATTTT.

The V gene is TRBV29-1, the J gene TRBJ2-1; TRBD2 aligns across 11 bases. Germline CDR1 is SQVTM and CDR2 is ANQGSEA. The CDR3 runs to 17 residues. Trimming took 1 base from V and 0 from J; bases not matched to a gene: 5. This chain's CDR3 is CSVEGLAGMSSYNEQFF. CDR3 coding DNA: TGCAGCGTTGAAGGACTAGCGGGGATGAGCTCCTACAATGAGCAGTTCTTC.

This rearrangement joins TRBV27 to TRBJ2-1, with 7 bases aligning to TRBD2. The junction had 7 bases not matched to a gene; V was cut back by 4 bases and J by 4 bases. The CDR3 totals 15 residues. Germline loops: CDR1 MNHEY, CDR2 SMNVEV (reference sequence). For the CDR3, the DNA is TGTGCCAGCAGTTCGGCTAGCGGCCCTTACAATGAGCAGTTCTTC. This encodes CASSSASGPYNEQFF.

This clone appeared once. The chain uses TRBV6-1 and TRBJ2-1, with D uncertain. Trimming shortened V by 2 bases and J by 4 bases, and 9 bases separated the two germline ends. The CDR3 spans 14 residues. Germline lookup yields CDR1 MNHNS and CDR2 SASEGT. The CDR3 protein is CASSERTDYNEQFF. CDR3 coding DNA: TGTGCCAGCAGTGAAAGGACCGATTACAATGAGCAGTTCTTC.

As DNA, the CDR3 is TGTGCCAGCTCATTGACAGGGTCAGGTGGGGCCAACGTCCTGACTTTC. Translated: CASSLTGSGGANVLTF. The chain links TRBV18 to TRBJ2-6; 7 bases map to TRBD1. Germline CDR1 and CDR2: KGHSH and LQKENI. Unmatched junction bases numbered 7, after V lost 5 bases and J lost 3 bases. This CDR3 comprises 16 residues.

This clone was found once. The gene calls are TRBV15 and TRBJ1-1; no reliable D call. CDR3 length: 17 residues. The ends were cut back, 0 bases at V and 0 bases at J, with 14 bases in the middle. Germline CDR1 LNHNV, CDR2 YYDKDF (reference sequence). The CDR3 sequence: CATSRDFVNRMNTEAFF. In DNA form, the CDR3 reads TGTGCCACCAGCAGAGATTTCGTCAATCGCATGAACACTGAAGCTTTCTTT.

This chain links TRBV7-9 with TRBJ1-2; 7 nucleotides align to TRBD1. Germline CDR1 SEHNR, CDR2 FQNEAQ (reference sequence). Unmatched junction bases numbered 4, after V lost 5 bases and J lost 1 base. This CDR3 spans 14 amino acids. The CDR3 loop is CASSGGQLNYGYTF. CDR3 nucleotide sequence: TGTGCCAGCAGCGGGGGACAGCTTAACTATGGCTACACCTTC. The full variable domain, its missing parts supplied by reference TRBV7-9 and TRBJ1-2, is DTGVSQNPRHKITKRGQNVTFRCDPISEHNRLYWYRQTLGQGPEFLTYFQNEAQLEKSRLLSDRFSAERPKGSFSTLEIQRTEQGDSAMYLCASSGGQLNYGYTFGSGTRLTVV.

The CDR3 sequence is CASSPRGTGVYEQYF. In DNA, the CDR3 is TGTGCCAGCAGCCCCAGGGGTACGGGGGTATACGAGCAGTACTTC. The rearrangement links TRBV13 to TRBJ2-7, with D tentatively TRBD1 or TRBD2 (6 bases each). CDR1 PRHDT and CDR2 FYEKMQ come from the germline V gene (reference sequence). The CDR3 consists of 15 residues. The V end was cut by 5 bases, the J end by 4 bases, with 18 bases between. The full variable domain, in which reference TRBV13 and TRBJ2-7 provide the parts outside the CDR3, is AAGVIQSPRHLIKEKRETATLKCYPIPRHDTVYWYQQGPGQDPQFLISFYEKMQSDKGSIPDRFSAQQFSDYHSELNMSSLELGDSALYFCASSPRGTGVYEQYFGPGTRLTVT.